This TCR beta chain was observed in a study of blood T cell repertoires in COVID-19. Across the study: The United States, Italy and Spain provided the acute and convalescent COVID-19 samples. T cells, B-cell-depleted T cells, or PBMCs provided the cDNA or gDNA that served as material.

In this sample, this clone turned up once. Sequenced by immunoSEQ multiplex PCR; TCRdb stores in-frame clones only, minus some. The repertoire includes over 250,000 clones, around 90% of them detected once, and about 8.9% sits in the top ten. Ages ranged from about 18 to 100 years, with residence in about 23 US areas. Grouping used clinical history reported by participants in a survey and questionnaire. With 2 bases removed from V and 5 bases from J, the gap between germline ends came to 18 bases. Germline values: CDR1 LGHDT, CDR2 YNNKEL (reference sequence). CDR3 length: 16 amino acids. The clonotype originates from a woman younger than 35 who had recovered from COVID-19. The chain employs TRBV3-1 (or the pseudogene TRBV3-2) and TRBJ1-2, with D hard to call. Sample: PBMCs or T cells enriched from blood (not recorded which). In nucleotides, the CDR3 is TGTGCCAGCAGCCAATCGGGTAGACTCCTCCTGTATGGCTACACCTTC. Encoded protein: CASSQSGRLLLYGYTF.